Sequencing of this T cell receptor (beta chain) was carried out in a study of blood T cells in healthy people across ages. A second about 6 to 12 cycle PCR used barcoded and J-beta primers. Via MiXCR, TCRdb re-called the 5' RACE reads, giving one row per CDR3 protein. The sample yields roughly 1.7 million distinct CDR3 sequences, 30% to 35% seen once. This clonotype was seen more than once but under ten times. CDR1 is SGHTA, CDR2 FQGNSA, per germline. The V end lost 1 base, the J end lost 7 bases, and 10 bases lay between the germline ends. The CDR3 is 13 amino acids. Sequences were obtained from blood. This chain uses TRBV7-2 with TRBJ1-1; the D is unclear. The receptor was isolated from a woman between 25 and 40 years old in good health. CDR3 sequence: CASSLDPQDEAFF. The CDR3 nucleotides read TGTGCCAGCAGCTTAGATCCGCAGGATGAAGCTTTCTTT.